These 17 T cell receptor beta chains came from one sample sequenced in a study of identical twins. MiXCR was run by TCRdb on the 5' RACE reads, yielding one entry per CDR3 protein. The data hold 200,000 to 250,000 distinct CDR3 sequences, with about 7.5% observed a single time. These data are also associated with another study on yellow fever vaccine responses in identical twins.

Sequenced sample: memory (CD45RO+) T cells sorted from blood. Source of these receptors: a woman aged 18-29 years in good health.

There are a few counts of this clonotype. CDR3 nucleotide sequence: TGTGCCAGCAGACCCGGGACAGGGGGCCATTCACCCCTCCACTTT. It specifies CASRPGTGGHSPLHF. The chain employs TRBV7-2 and TRBJ1-6; 12 bases line up with TRBD1. CDR3 length equals 15 residues. The germline V gene encodes CDR1 SGHTA and CDR2 FQGNSA. The V and J ends lost 6 bases and 8 bases, in that order; junction bases with no gene match: 5.

This clonotype was seen a handful of times. V gene TRBV7-3 combines with J gene TRBJ2-1, with TRBD2 as a possible D gene (5 bases). The CDR3 has 13 amino acids. Deletions cut 5 bases from V and 7 bases from J, with 12 bases between. Germline CDR1 SGHTA, CDR2 FQGTGA. In DNA form, the CDR3 reads TGTGCCAGCAGCCTCCCCGGGGTAAATGAGCAGTTCTTC. It yields the protein CASSLPGVNEQFF.

This clonotype was seen ten or more times. The J gene is TRBJ2-7, the V gene TRBV6-2 or TRBV6-3; TRBD2 might be the D (5 bases). With 7 bases removed from V and 3 bases from J, the gap between germline ends came to 13 bases. The germline V gene encodes CDR1 MNHEY and CDR2 SVGEGT. The CDR3 runs to 13 residues. The CDR3 nucleotides read TGTGCCAGCACCCCACACGGACTCTACGAGCAGTACTTC. It translates to CASTPHGLYEQYF.

This clonotype was seen ten or more times. The chain employs TRBV12-3 or TRBV12-4 and TRBJ2-1, with TRBD2 identical over 12 bases. V lost 5 bases and J lost 8; bases outside the gene matches: 10. The CDR3 length is 16 residues. CDR3 bases: TGTGCCAGCAGTCAAAGACTAGCGGGAGTAAACGATGAGCAGTTCTTC. It encodes CASSQRLAGVNDEQFF.

This clonotype was found many times. The chain is built from TRBV28 and TRBJ2-5; D possibly corresponds to TRBD2 (5 bases). Germline assignment: CDR1 MDHEN and CDR2 SYDVKM. Trimming shortened V by 5 bases and J by 5 bases, and 21 bases separated the two germline ends. The CDR3 consists of 16 residues. CDR3: CASSIQMDGPGETQYF. CDR3 DNA sequence: TGTGCCAGCAGTATCCAGATGGACGGTCCGGGGGAGACCCAGTACTTC.

This clonotype was counted at least ten times. The chain uses TRBV7-2 and TRBJ2-7; D ambiguous. V was cut by 4 bases and J by 5 bases, with 6 bases left in between. Germline V gives CDR1 SGHTA, CDR2 FQGNSA. The CDR3 runs 11 residues. As DNA, the CDR3 is TGTGCCAGCAGCTCCTCAAACGAGCAGTACTTC. This translates into CASSSSNEQYF.

This clonotype was observed many times. This chain's CDR3 is CASSLRTSGYYNEQFF. The CDR3 coding sequence is TGTGCCAGCAGCCTCAGGACTAGCGGCTATTACAATGAGCAGTTCTTC. The rearrangement links TRBV7-6 to TRBJ2-1; 10 bases are a match to TRBD2. After removal of 5 bases from V and 4 bases from J, the junction contained 8 bases not matched to a gene. Germline CDR1 SGHVS, CDR2 FNYEAQ. There are 16 residues in the CDR3.

The gene calls are TRBV20-1 and TRBJ1-6; tentatively, D is TRBD1 (6 bases). This CDR3 has 17 amino acids. V dropped 5 bases and J dropped 3 bases, with 20 bases sitting between them. Germline V gene lookup returns CDR1 DFQATT and CDR2 SNEGSKA (reference sequence). In DNA, the CDR3 is TGCAGTGCTCCGCACGGACAGTCCCGGGGCTATAATTCACCCCTCCACTTT. Protein: CSAPHGQSRGYNSPLHF.

Written as DNA, the CDR3 is TGCAGTGCTATACGGTCCGGGGGAGAGACCCAGTACTTC. Amino acid sequence: CSAIRSGGETQYF. The chain employs TRBV20-1 and TRBJ2-5; tentative D call: TRBD2 (6 bases). Germline V CDR1 and CDR2: DFQATT, SNEGSKA (reference sequence). There are 13 residues in the CDR3. Trimming removed 4 bases at V and 4 bases at J, with 13 bases between.

This clonotype was seen more than once but under ten times. V usage is TRBV6-1 and J usage is TRBJ1-2; D call uncertain. Germline CDR1 reads MNHNS; CDR2 reads SASEGT. The CDR3 has 14 residues. The V and J ends lost 5 bases and 1 base respectively, with 11 bases between them. CDR3 loop: CASSIEKSNYGYTF. CDR3 nucleotides: TGTGCCAGCAGTATAGAAAAGAGTAACTATGGCTACACCTTC.

This clonotype was found many times. This chain uses TRBV7-9 with TRBJ1-6; D unresolved. CDR3 length: 14 residues. V was clipped by 2 bases and J by 8 bases, with 10 bases between them. Germline assignment: CDR1 SEHNR and CDR2 FQNEAQ (reference sequence). The chain's CDR3 is CASSLIGGHSPLHF. CDR3 DNA: TGTGCCAGCAGCTTAATTGGCGGACATTCACCCCTCCACTTT.

This clonotype came up many times. The V and J genes are TRBV29-1 and TRBJ1-6; the D gene is possibly TRBD1 (5 bases). Germline CDR1 SQVTM, CDR2 ANQGSEA. The CDR3 consists of 12 residues. Trimming cost V 5 bases and J 7 bases, with 9 bases left between them. CDR3 DNA: TGCAGCGTTAGGGAGGGGAATTCACCCCTCCACTTT. This translates into CSVREGNSPLHF.

V and J are TRBV6-2 or TRBV6-3 and TRBJ2-5; the match to TRBD2 covers 9 bases. The CDR3 spans 13 residues. CDR1 is MNHEY, CDR2 SVGEGT, per germline. Trimming removed 11 bases from V and 5 bases from J; junction bases left unmatched: 9. The CDR3 is CAGGLARAETQYF. The DNA for the CDR3 is TGTGCCGGAGGACTAGCGAGGGCCGAGACCCAGTACTTC.

This clonotype was counted only a few times. This chain joins TRBV29-1 and TRBJ2-3, with no clear D. CDR3 size: 12 residues. Trimming shortened V by 8 bases and J by 3 bases, and 12 bases separated the two germline ends. Germline values: CDR1 SQVTM, CDR2 ANQGSEA. CDR3 DNA: TGCAGCTTTTCGAGGTTAACAGATACGCAGTATTTT. Translating it yields CSFSRLTDTQYF.

This clonotype was observed many times. The chain recombines TRBV7-8 with TRBJ2-1; TRBD1 agrees at 7 bases. Germline V lookup: CDR1 SGHVS, CDR2 FQNEAQ. Trimming took 1 base from V and 0 from J; bases not matched to a gene: 9. The CDR3 length is 18 residues. CDR3: CASSLEMSRQGSYNEQFF. For the CDR3, the DNA is TGTGCCAGCAGCTTAGAGATGTCGCGACAGGGCTCCTACAATGAGCAGTTCTTC.

Concerning this clonotype itself: A read error is possible here, since a much larger clone lies one base away. The genes are TRBV6-5 and TRBJ2-7; 7 bases fit TRBD2. CDR1 and CDR2 from the germline V gene are MNHEY and SVGAGI. The CDR3 is 14 residues long. The CDR3 protein is CASSYSGLDYELYF. The CDR3 DNA sequence: TGTGCCAGCAGTTACTCCGGACTAGATTACGAGCTGTACTTC.

The rearrangement uses TRBV28 and TRBJ2-2, with D perhaps TRBD1 (6 bases). The length of the CDR3 is 15 residues. V was shortened by 4 bases and J by 5 bases, with 14 bases between the two germline ends. The V gene's germline CDR1 is MDHEN and CDR2 SYDVKM. CDR3 amino acids: CASSSAGARTGELFF. CDR3 nucleotide sequence: TGTGCCAGCAGTTCGGCAGGGGCCAGAACCGGGGAGCTGTTTTTT.